A selection of T cell receptor beta chains follows, all from one sample in a study of human T cells and chemical hapten exposure. Using its own MiXCR run on the RACE reads, TCRdb lists one record per CDR3 protein. The sample has more than 300,000 distinct CDR3 sequences; approximately 5.1% are singletons. Here the sequenced sample was whole blood, taken in connection with sensitization to the hapten diphenylcyclopropenone (DPC). The receptors were sampled from a woman aged 50 to 60 with alopecia areata. Some clones in this sample may be carry-over from other donors' samples. Each CDR3 is given with its conserved first and last residue. A D gene is named only where the DNA matches it firmly. Not every row has a clone size; where given, it reads once, few, many or a size class.

v_call	clone_size	j_call	d_call	cdr3_nt	cdr3_aa
TRBV12-3/TRBV12-4	many	TRBJ2-1	TRBD1	TGTGCCAGCAAGAGGACAGGGGGTGAGAATGAGCAGTTCTTC	CASKRTGGENEQFF
TRBV20-1	many	TRBJ2-7	TRBD2	TGCAGTGCTAGGACTAGCAGCTACGAGCAGTACTTC	CSARTSSYEQYF
TRBV6-5	.	TRBJ2-3	TRBD2	TGTGCCAGCAGTCTTCCGACTAGCGGGGGGTCAGATACGCAGTATTTT	CASSLPTSGGSDTQYF
TRBV27	many	TRBJ2-7	.	TGTGCCACCACACCCTTCCCGGGTTACGAGCAGTACTTC	CATTPFPGYEQYF
TRBV12-3/TRBV12-4	many	TRBJ2-1	TRBD1	TGTGCCAGCAGTTTGGGGACAGTCTTCAATGAGCAGTTCTTC	CASSLGTVFNEQFF
TRBV5-6	many	TRBJ2-2	TRBD2	TGTGCCAGCAGCTTTTCCCTGGCTAGCGGGAACACCGGGGAGCTGTTTTTT	CASSFSLASGNTGELFF
TRBV12-3/TRBV12-4	.	TRBJ2-6	TRBD2	TGTGCCAGCACCCCTACGGGGGGACGTTTCTCTGGGGCCAACGTCCTGACTTTC	CASTPTGGRFSGANVLTF
TRBV28	.	TRBJ1-2	.	TGTGCCAGCAGATTTTCCGGGGAGAGGGGCTACACCTTC	CASRFSGERGYTF
TRBV2	few	TRBJ2-3	TRBD2	TGTGCCAGCAGGATACTAGCGGGGGGCCCAGATACGCAGTATTTT	CASRILAGGPDTQYF
TRBV6-5	many	TRBJ1-5	.	TGTGCCAGCAGTCCCGACGGATTCAATCAGCCCCAGCATTTT	CASSPDGFNQPQHF
TRBV28	many	TRBJ2-1	.	TGTGCCAGCGCCGCCCAGGACTACGTGGAGTTCTTC	CASAAQDYVEFF
TRBV29-1	many	TRBJ2-2	.	TGCAGCGCTGAGGCAGGGGAGAGGGCCGGGGAGCTGTTTTTT	CSAEAGERAGELFF
TRBV3-1	.	TRBJ1-1	.	TGTGCCAGCAGCCAGGGGGGGTTTTGGACTGAAGCTTTCTTT	CASSQGGFWTEAFF
TRBV7-2	.	TRBJ1-1	TRBD1	TGTGCCAGCACCCCCCAACAGGGGAGGGACACTGAAGCTTTCTTT	CASTPQQGRDTEAFF
TRBV9	few	TRBJ2-2	.	TGTGCCAGCAGCGGGCATCCCGGGGAGCTGTTTTTT	CASSGHPGELFF
TRBV10-3	many	TRBJ2-3	.	TGTGCCATCGGTCCCGATAGCACAGATACGCAGTATTTT	CAIGPDSTDTQYF
TRBV29-1	many	TRBJ1-5	TRBD1	TGCAGCGTTGAGGGGACAGAGGGTTTGCCCCAGCATTTT	CSVEGTEGLPQHF
TRBV4-1	many	TRBJ1-1	.	TGCGCCAGCAGCCAAGATCGGAGAGCTTTCTTT	CASSQDRRAFF
TRBV6-5	many	TRBJ1-1	TRBD1	TGTGCCAGCAGTAGCCCCGTGCAGGGGGCTGGAGCTTTCTTT	CASSSPVQGAGAFF
TRBV7-2	many	TRBJ1-6	.	TGTGCCAGCAGCCGTGCGGATTCACCCCTCCACTTT	CASSRADSPLHF
TRBV5-1	few	TRBJ2-7	.	TGCGCCAGCAGCCCGATGGGGACTCTCTCCTACGAGCAGTACTTC	CASSPMGTLSYEQYF
TRBV20-1	many	TRBJ1-6	TRBD1	TGCAGTGCTAGGCTGGGACAGCAAAATTCACCCCTCCACTTT	CSARLGQQNSPLHF